This TCR beta chain was identified in a study of blood T cell repertoires in COVID-19. About the study: COVID-19 samples collected from the United States, Italy and Spain covered acute and convalescent phases. The cDNA or gDNA used as material had been derived from T cells, B-cell-depleted T cells, or PBMCs.

In the authors' workflow: Reference gene primer amplification gave nucleated cell count estimates. Sequencing used immunoSEQ multiplex PCR; TCRdb keeps in-frame clones, though not all of them. The V and J calls and the clone size are those of that table, but D and trimming were determined from the DNA. The data contain more than 65,000 clones, about 93% of them singletons. The material sequenced was peripheral blood. The TCR comes from a human donor in a cohort sampled during active COVID-19.

The CDR3 DNA sequence: TGTGCCAGCAGCGGCGGCGGGGTCTACTCTGGAAACACCATATATTTT. Its translation is CASSGGGVYSGNTIYF. This chain joins TRBV7-6 and TRBJ1-3, with D unclear. There are 16 residues in the CDR3. Per germline, CDR1 SGHVS and CDR2 FNYEAQ. V was clipped by 5 bases and J by 0 bases, with 14 bases between them. The full variable domain, with the rest looked up from reference TRBV7-6 and TRBJ1-3, is GAGVSQSPRYKVTKRGQDVALRCDPISGHVSLYWYRQALGQGPEFLTYFNYEAQQDKSGLPNDRFSAERPEGSISTLTIQRTEQRDSAMYRCASSGGGVYSGNTIYFGEGSWLTVV.